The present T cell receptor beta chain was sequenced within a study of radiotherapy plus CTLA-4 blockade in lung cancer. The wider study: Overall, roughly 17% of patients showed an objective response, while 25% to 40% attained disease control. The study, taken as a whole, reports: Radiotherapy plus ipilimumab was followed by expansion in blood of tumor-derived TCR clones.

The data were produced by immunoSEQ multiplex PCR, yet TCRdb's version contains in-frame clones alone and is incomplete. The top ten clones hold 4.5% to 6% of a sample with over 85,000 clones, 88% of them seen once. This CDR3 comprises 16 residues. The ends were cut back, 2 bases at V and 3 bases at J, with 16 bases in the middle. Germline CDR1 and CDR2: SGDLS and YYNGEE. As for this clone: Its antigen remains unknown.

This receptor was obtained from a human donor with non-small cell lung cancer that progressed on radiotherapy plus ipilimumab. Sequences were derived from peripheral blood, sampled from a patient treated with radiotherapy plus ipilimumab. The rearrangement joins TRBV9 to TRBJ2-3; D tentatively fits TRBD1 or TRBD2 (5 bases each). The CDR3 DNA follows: TGTGCCAGCAGCGTGAGGGGCGACGCCCAGACAGATACGCAGTATTTT. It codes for CASSVRGDAQTDTQYF.